This T cell receptor (beta chain) derives from a study of T cell repertoires in cytomegalovirus infection. About the study: HLA-C-restricted CMV epitopes, recently identified, and well-studied HLA-B-restricted ones were used by the study. Study findings and constraints: Within the response measured ex vivo, HLA-C-restricted CMV-specific TCR beta clonotypes were dominant.

In germline, CDR1 is SGHVS, CDR2 FNYEAQ. Unmatched junction bases numbered 4, after V lost 4 bases and J lost 7 bases. The CDR3 consists of 15 residues. Via MiXCR, TCRdb re-called the reads, giving one row per CDR3 protein. This table holds around 900,000 distinct CDR3 sequences, approximately 31% found once. This clonotype occurred many times. Its antigen is as yet unknown. The sequence was collected from a human donor in good health (CMV status not recorded). Some clones in this sample may be carry-over from other donors' samples. The sequenced sample was cultured CD8+ T cells from PBMCs, obtained from culture after CMV antigen stimulation. This sequence joins TRBV7-6 and TRBJ2-1; TRBD2 matches 13 bases. The CDR3 DNA reads as TGTGCCAGCAGCTACCCGGGACTAGCGGGGAATGAGCAGTTCTTC. It codes for CASSYPGLAGNEQFF.